This T cell receptor beta chain stems from a study of glioma-infiltrating T cells after dendritic cell vaccination. In the study overall: Patients received autologous tumor lysate-pulsed dendritic cell vaccination between about 2003 and 2013.

Profiling relied on immunoSEQ multiplex PCR, and the TCRdb table lists in-frame clones only, not all of them. The sample has roughly 60,000 clones, around nine tenths seen once; the top ten hold roughly 10%. CDR1 SQVTM and CDR2 ANQGSEA come from the germline V gene. The CDR3 contains 15 residues. The germline V and J ends were trimmed by 4 bases and 1 base, with 17 bases remaining between them. General study findings and limits: The cohort had few patients with full blood and tumor sets.

In its sample, this clone was seen once. Its target is unknown. Time point here: after dendritic cell vaccination, including at tumor progression/relapse. The rearrangement uses TRBV29-1 and TRBJ2-7; weak D call: TRBD1 (6 bases). This clonotype originated in a human donor with glioblastoma. This specimen was blood, taken after dendritic cell vaccination. CDR3 sequence reads: CSVGGGWQGSYEQYF. Written as DNA, the CDR3 is TGCAGCGTTGGAGGAGGTTGGCAGGGGTCCTACGAGCAGTACTTC.